The 12 T cell receptor beta chains below come from one sample, sequenced in a study of OX40 agonist ivuxolimab in advanced cancers. Assay used: immunoSEQ multiplex PCR; TCRdb lists only in-frame clones, some missing. The data hold about 74,000 clones, with about 82% observed a single time. The sequencing used CD4+ or CD8+ T cells sorted from blood, collected in a trial of the OX40 agonist ivuxolimab. Receptors were obtained from an adult with an advanced solid tumor such as melanoma, head and neck, liver or kidney cancer.

This clone was observed a handful of times. The V and J genes are TRBV5-1 and TRBJ1-1; D possibly corresponds to TRBD1 (5 bases). Germline loops: CDR1 SGHRS, CDR2 YFSETQ. The length of the CDR3 is 13 residues. The V and J ends lost 7 bases and 1 base respectively, with 11 bases between them. CDR3 in DNA: TGCGCCAGCGCCTACACAGGGAACACTGAAGCTTTCTTT. It codes for CASAYTGNTEAFF.

The chain combines TRBV6-5 with TRBJ2-7, with 7 bases that match TRBD2. The junction had 11 bases not matched to a gene; V was cut back by 2 bases and J by 7 bases. This CDR3 is built from 15 residues. Germline V gene lookup returns CDR1 MNHEY and CDR2 SVGAGI. CDR3 sequence reads: CASSYAKGPGGEQYF. CDR3 nucleotides: TGTGCCAGCAGTTACGCAAAAGGTCCCGGGGGGGAGCAGTACTTC.

The chain combines TRBV9 with TRBJ1-3; tentatively, D is TRBD1 (5 bases). The CDR3 consists of 14 residues. Germline V lookup: CDR1 SGDLS, CDR2 YYNGEE. The V and J ends lost 1 base and 2 bases respectively, with 7 bases between them. Written as DNA, the CDR3 is TGTGCCAGCAGCGTACAGGGCGCTGGAAACACCATATATTTT. Residues: CASSVQGAGNTIYF. Full variable domain (remainder filled in from reference TRBV9 and TRBJ1-3): DSGVTQTPKHLITATGQRVTLRCSPRSGDLSVYWYQQSLDQGLQFLIQYYNGEERAKGNILERFSAQQFPDLHSELNLSSLELGDSALYFCASSVQGAGNTIYFGEGSWLTVV.

V and J are TRBV5-5 and TRBJ1-1, with unresolved D. This CDR3 contains 13 residues. The germline CDR1 and CDR2 sequences are SGHKS and YYEKEE (reference sequence). Deletions cut 4 bases from V and 4 bases from J, with 11 bases between. CDR3 region: CASSLSRTTEAFF. For the CDR3, the DNA is TGTGCCAGCAGCCTATCACGGACCACTGAAGCTTTCTTT.

The chain carries TRBV7-2 and TRBJ1-2; D is ambiguous. The V end was cut by 5 bases, the J end by 7 bases, with 14 bases between. Germline CDR1 is SGHTA and CDR2 is FQGNSA. The CDR3 runs 13 residues. CDR3 sequence reads: CASSPYVAGGYTF. CDR3 in DNA: TGTGCCAGCAGCCCGTATGTGGCCGGTGGCTACACCTTC.

This chain uses TRBV5-1 with TRBJ2-2, with TRBD1 matching over 11 bases. CDR1 and CDR2 (germline): SGHRS, YFSETQ. This CDR3 region has 15 residues. V dropped 3 bases and J dropped 6; count of bases not matched to a gene: 4. The CDR3 region has the DNA TGCGCCAGCAGCTCTGGACAGGGGGCTGCCGGGGAGCTGTTTTTT. As protein: CASSSGQGAAGELFF.

The gene calls are TRBV11-2 and TRBJ2-1, with 10 bases lining up with TRBD2. The CDR3 totals 17 residues. V was pared by 3 bases and J by 3 bases, with 8 bases of the junction left unmatched. Germline CDR1 and CDR2: SGHAT and FQNNGV. The CDR3 is CASSLGPVAGGYNEQFF. The CDR3 DNA sequence: TGTGCCAGCAGCTTGGGCCCCGTAGCGGGAGGCTACAATGAGCAGTTCTTC.

V and J are TRBV13 and TRBJ1-1; D possibly corresponds to TRBD1 (5 bases). Germline V gene lookup returns CDR1 PRHDT and CDR2 FYEKMQ (reference sequence). Deletions cut 2 bases from V and 6 bases from J, with 13 bases between. This CDR3 is 14 amino acids long. CDR3 DNA: TGTGCCAGCAGCTTAACCCAGGTGGGGGCTGAAGCTTTCTTT. This codes for CASSLTQVGAEAFF.

This chain connects TRBV15 to TRBJ1-5; a possible D gene is TRBD1 (5 bases). Trimming cost V 2 bases and J 7 bases, with 15 bases left between them. Germline CDR1 is LNHNV and CDR2 is YYDKDF (reference sequence). The CDR3 runs to 15 residues. CDR3 sequence reads: CATSRQAGLGQPQHF. Here the CDR3 DNA reads TGTGCCACCAGCAGACAGGCAGGGCTTGGACAGCCCCAGCATTTT.

V gene TRBV29-1 combines with J gene TRBJ1-4; D is unresolved. The CDR3 length is 14 residues. V gave up 6 bases and J gave up 7 bases, with 18 bases separating them. Per germline, CDR1 SQVTM and CDR2 ANQGSEA. The CDR3 is CSVLSQARSEKLFF. The CDR3 DNA is TGCAGCGTCCTTTCTCAGGCTCGAAGTGAAAAACTGTTTTTT.

This clone has just one count. The V and J genes are TRBV27 and TRBJ2-7, with a tentative D call TRBD1 (6 bases). Germline CDR1 MNHEY, CDR2 SMNVEV (reference sequence). The CDR3 covers 15 residues. Trimming removed 6 bases at V and 1 base at J, with 16 bases between. The CDR3 DNA sequence: TGTGCCAGCAGAAAAAACCGAGGACAGTCCTACGAGCAGTACTTC. It is translated as CASRKNRGQSYEQYF.

The V and J genes are TRBV6-6 and TRBJ1-4; 7 bases agree with TRBD1. The V gene's germline CDR1 is MNHNY and CDR2 SVGAGI (reference sequence). V lost 6 bases, J lost 3 bases, and 7 bases stayed unmatched. CDR3 length equals 15 residues. The CDR3, as DNA: TGTGCCAGCAGCCCTGACAGGGATGCTAATGAAAAACTGTTTTTT. The encoded protein is CASSPDRDANEKLFF.